This T cell receptor (beta chain) is from a study of OX40 agonist ivuxolimab in advanced cancers. The wider study: Patients were given ivuxolimab, an antibody that agonizes OX40 (CD134). Three patients had partial responses: one hepatocellular carcinoma, two cutaneous melanoma.

The repertoire was sequenced with immunoSEQ multiplex PCR; TCRdb's copy has only in-frame clones and lacks some. Here the sample spans tens of thousands of clones, over 70% being singletons. In germline, CDR1 is SGHTA, CDR2 FQGNSA. The germline V and J ends were trimmed by 1 base and 0 bases, with 7 bases remaining between them. The CDR3 loop spans 15 amino acids. The receptor comes from an adult with an advanced solid tumor such as melanoma, head and neck, liver or kidney cancer. J is TRBJ1-3 and V is TRBV7-2; D ambiguous. Sequencing was performed on CD4+ or CD8+ T cells sorted from blood, taken in a trial of the OX40 agonist ivuxolimab. CDR3 nucleotide sequence: TGTGCCAGCAGCTTAGACGCTAGCTCTGGAAACACCATATATTTT. Protein: CASSLDASSGNTIYF.